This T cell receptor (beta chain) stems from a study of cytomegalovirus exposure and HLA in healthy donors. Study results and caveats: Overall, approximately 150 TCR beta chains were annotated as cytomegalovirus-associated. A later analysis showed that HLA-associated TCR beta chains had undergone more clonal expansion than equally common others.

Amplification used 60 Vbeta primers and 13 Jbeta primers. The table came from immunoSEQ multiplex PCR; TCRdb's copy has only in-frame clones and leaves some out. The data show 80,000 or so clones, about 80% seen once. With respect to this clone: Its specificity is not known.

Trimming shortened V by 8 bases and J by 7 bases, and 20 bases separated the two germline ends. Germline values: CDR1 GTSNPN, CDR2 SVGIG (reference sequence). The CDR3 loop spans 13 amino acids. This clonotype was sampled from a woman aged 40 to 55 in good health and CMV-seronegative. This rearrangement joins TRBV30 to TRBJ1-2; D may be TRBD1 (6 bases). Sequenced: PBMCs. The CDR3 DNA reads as TGTGCCGGTTTAACAGGGAGGGTGTCTGGCTACACCTTC. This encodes CAGLTGRVSGYTF. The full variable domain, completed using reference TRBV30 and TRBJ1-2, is SQTIHQWPATLVQPVGSPLSLECTVEGTSNPNLYWYRQAAGRGLQLLFYSVGIGQISSEVPQNLSASRPQDRQFILSSKKLLLSDSGFYLCAGLTGRVSGYTFGSGTRLTVV.